Listed below are T cell receptor beta chains from one sample, sequenced in a study of CD8 T cells in ankylosing spondylitis. MiXCR, applied by TCRdb to the 5' RACE reads, yields one record per CDR3 protein. The sample contains 700,000 to 850,000 distinct CDR3 sequences, approximately 10% of which appear only once. Source material: blood, either unsorted or a sorted T cell fraction (not recorded which). These receptors came from a male donor with ankylosing spondylitis. CDR3s include the opening cysteine and the closing phenylalanine or tryptophan. A D gene is named only where the DNA matches it firmly. The listing skips clone size in some rows; elsewhere it reads once, few, many or a size class.

>.|.|TRBJ2-3|TRBV7-9
CASSGSGGDTQYF
>.|few|TRBJ2-2|TRBV18
CASSRGLGTGELFF
>.|many|TRBJ1-5|TRBV20-1
CSARSQSNQPQHF
>.|.|TRBJ2-7|TRBV5-1
CASSLDTQPYEQYF
>.|.|TRBJ1-1|TRBV10-3
CAISEYATASEAFF
>.|few|TRBJ1-5|TRBV10-3
CATSRTGNSNQPQHF
>TRBD1|.|TRBJ1-2|TRBV11-2
CASSLAFRGRDGYTF
>.|.|TRBJ2-7|TRBV12-3/TRBV12-4
CASSFGPPAGYEQYF
>.|.|TRBJ2-2|TRBV12-3/TRBV12-4
CASTYTTGTGELFF
>.|few|TRBJ2-1|TRBV7-9
CASSLLRAGGEQFF
>.|.|TRBJ2-7|TRBV7-2
CASSLAAGGAEQYF
>TRBD1|.|TRBJ1-2|TRBV7-2
CASSIRQGSFYGYTF
>.|many|TRBJ1-1|TRBV29-1
CSVGVDRNTEAFF
>.|.|TRBJ2-1|TRBV7-7
CASSVDRLNEQFF
>.|few|TRBJ1-4|TRBV3-1
CASSHRTAGEKLFF